This T cell receptor (beta chain) emerged from a study of T-cell memory formation after mild COVID-19. Turning to the study itself: TCR clustering was largely donor specific.

The trim removed 4 bases at V and 4 bases at J, leaving 15 bases unmatched. Germline values: CDR1 SQVTM, CDR2 ANQGSEA. The CDR3 covers 18 residues. Using constant-segment primers, 5'RACE produced TCR alpha and TCR beta cDNA libraries carrying sample barcodes and UMIs. TCRdb re-called the 5' RACE reads with MiXCR, one entry per CDR3 protein. The sample lists some 120,000 distinct CDR3 sequences, about a sixth occurring once. This clonotype has just a few counts. This chain uses TRBV29-1 with TRBJ2-6; TRBD1 agrees at 8 bases. The TCR was taken from an adult woman who had mild COVID-19 (a few samples of this study predate the infection). Cell type and time point are not known. The sample taken for sequencing was PBMCs or a T cell subset sorted from them (not recorded which). The CDR3: CSVVGQGTRTYGANVLTF. DNA for the CDR3: TGCAGCGTTGTTGGACAGGGAACTCGAACGTACGGGGCCAACGTCCTGACTTTC.